This entry lists 27 T cell receptor beta chains sequenced from one sample in a study of T cells in narcolepsy. Produced via immunoSEQ multiplex PCR; TCRdb's table is partial and in-frame only. The table shows 20,000 to 30,000 clones, with roughly 80% occurring only once. Material: CD45RA- memory CD4+ T cells from PBMCs. Receptors originate from a human donor with narcolepsy.

This sequence joins TRBV9 and TRBJ1-1; TRBD1 matches at 7 bases. CDR3 length: 14 amino acids. The germline V gene encodes CDR1 SGDLS and CDR2 YYNGEE. Trimming took 3 bases from V and 1 from J; bases not matched to a gene: 3. The CDR3 reads CASSAGTANTEAFF. CDR3 coding DNA: TGTGCCAGCAGCGCAGGGACAGCGAACACTGAAGCTTTCTTT.

This chain joins TRBV6-1 and TRBJ2-1; maybe TRBD2 (6 bases). Trimming stripped 6 bases from V and 4 bases from J, with 13 bases between. This CDR3 contains 14 residues. CDR1 is MNHNS, CDR2 SASEGT, per germline. The CDR3 region is CASRHGGTYNEQFF. For the CDR3, the DNA is TGTGCCAGCAGACATGGGGGGACTTACAATGAGCAGTTCTTC.

A few counts support this clone. This chain uses TRBV28 with TRBJ1-2; 12 nucleotides match TRBD1. V lost 4 bases, J lost 7 bases, and 4 bases stayed unmatched. This CDR3 has 14 amino acids. The germline gives CDR1 MDHEN, CDR2 SYDVKM. The CDR3 loop reads CASSSGTGGIGYTF. The DNA of the CDR3 is TGTGCCAGCAGTTCCGGGACAGGGGGCATTGGCTACACCTTC.

V gene TRBV27 combines with J gene TRBJ1-5; TRBD1 might be the D (5 bases). The CDR3 contains 15 residues. Germline V CDR1 and CDR2: MNHEY, SMNVEV (reference sequence). With 0 bases removed from V and 5 bases from J, the gap between germline ends came to 11 bases. The CDR3 here is CASSLSGELDQPQHF. The CDR3 nucleotides read TGTGCCAGCAGTTTATCAGGGGAGTTGGATCAGCCCCAGCATTTT.

J is TRBJ1-6 and V is TRBV7-6; the D gene is possibly TRBD1 (6 bases). Trimming left V 1 base short and J 7 bases short, with 14 bases between. Germline V gives CDR1 SGHVS, CDR2 FNYEAQ. The CDR3 covers 16 residues. The DNA for the CDR3 is TGTGCCAGCAGCTTAGAGGGACAAGGGGTGAATTCACCCCTCCACTTT. This translates into CASSLEGQGVNSPLHF.

Of note for this clone: Other DNA sequences from this sample encode an identical CDR3 as well. The rearrangement links TRBV11-2 to TRBJ2-1, with TRBD1 identical over 12 bases. CDR1 SGHAT and CDR2 FQNNGV come from the germline V gene. J gave up 9 bases and V 5 bases, and 11 bases lay outside the gene matches. The CDR3 spans 16 residues. The chain's CDR3 is CASSMISGQGAFEQFF. CDR3 in DNA: TGTGCCAGCAGCATGATCTCGGGACAGGGGGCCTTTGAGCAGTTCTTC.

The chain has TRBV6-5 and TRBJ1-2; 7 positions agree with TRBD1. Per germline, CDR1 MNHEY and CDR2 SVGAGI. CDR3 length: 13 residues. Germline trimming cut 2 bases from V and 6 bases from J; bases unmatched to any gene: 3. The CDR3: CASSYATGNGYTF. The CDR3 region has the DNA TGTGCCAGCAGTTACGCGACAGGGAATGGCTACACCTTC.

The rearrangement uses TRBV6-6 and TRBJ1-1; D gene ambiguous. The CDR3 extends over 15 amino acids. V shed 5 bases and J shed 1 base, with 14 bases lying between them. Germline V gene lookup returns CDR1 MNHNY and CDR2 SVGAGI (reference sequence). The chain's CDR3 is CASSQTITGNTEAFF. CDR3 DNA sequence: TGTGCCAGCAGTCAGACAATCACGGGGAACACTGAAGCTTTCTTT.

This chain links TRBV9 with TRBJ2-1; D call uncertain. Germline CDR1 SGDLS, CDR2 YYNGEE. Trimming left V 2 bases short and J 6 bases short, with 9 bases between. CDR3 length: 13 amino acids. CDR3 bases: TGTGCCAGCAGCGTCCGATATGGCAATGAGCAGTTCTTC. It specifies CASSVRYGNEQFF.

This chain connects TRBV7-2 to TRBJ1-2, with 8 bases that match TRBD1. The CDR3 is made up of 15 amino acids. Germline CDR1 reads SGHTA; CDR2 reads FQGNSA. V gave up 1 base and J gave up 2 bases; unmatched junction bases: 3. Here the CDR3 DNA reads TGTGCCAGCAGCTTAGTGGCAGGGGGCAACTATGGCTACACCTTC. Its protein product is CASSLVAGGNYGYTF.

The CDR3, as DNA: TGCAGCGTCTCGGACCAAGCCTACGAGCAGTACTTC. Its protein product is CSVSDQAYEQYF. The V and J genes are TRBV29-1 and TRBJ2-7; D is uncertain. CDR3 length equals 12 residues. V lost 6 bases to trimming and J lost 2 bases, with 11 bases between them. CDR1 SQVTM and CDR2 ANQGSEA come from the germline V gene.

V and J are TRBV6-6 and TRBJ1-5; D is possibly TRBD1 (6 bases). The CDR3 spans 16 residues. From germline, CDR1 is MNHNY and CDR2 SVGAGI (reference sequence). Trimming shortened V by 4 bases and J by 2 bases, and 15 bases separated the two germline ends. In DNA form, the CDR3 reads TGTGCCAGCAGTTTTGGGTGGGAGGGGGGCAATCAGCCCCAGCATTTT. It yields the protein CASSFGWEGGNQPQHF.

The chain joins TRBV7-2 to TRBJ1-1; D call uncertain. V lost 5 bases, J lost 4 bases, and 23 bases lay in between. The CDR3 extends over 17 amino acids. Germline lookup yields CDR1 SGHTA and CDR2 FQGNSA. CDR3 protein: CASSHLSGRAGGTEAFF. The CDR3 nucleotides are TGTGCCAGCAGCCACCTGTCGGGGAGGGCGGGCGGCACTGAAGCTTTCTTT.

The CDR3 bases are TGTGCCAGCAGCCAATCTGCAACTAATGAAAAACTGTTTTTT. It translates to CASSQSATNEKLFF. V usage is TRBV7-2 and J usage is TRBJ1-4; D gene uncertain. The CDR3 loop spans 14 amino acids. Germline V CDR1 and CDR2: SGHTA, FQGNSA. Trimming left V 5 bases short and J 0 bases short, with 7 bases between. The full variable domain, completed using reference TRBV7-2 and TRBJ1-4, is GAGVSQSPSNKVTEKGKDVELRCDPISGHTALYWYRQSLGQGLEFLIYFQGNSAPDKSGLPSDRFSAERTGGSVSTLTIQRTQQEDSAVYLCASSQSATNEKLFFGSGTQLSVL.

The J gene is TRBJ2-3, the V gene TRBV7-2; D may be TRBD1 or TRBD2 (5 bases each). Trimming removed 4 bases from V and 0 bases from J, with 20 bases in between. CDR3 length equals 18 residues. Per germline, CDR1 SGHTA and CDR2 FQGNSA. The CDR3 DNA sequence: TGTGCCAGCAGCTCTCCCGCGGGTCGGGGCTCCAGCACAGATACGCAGTATTTT. Translation gives CASSSPAGRGSSTDTQYF.

The rearrangement joins TRBV5-1 to TRBJ2-7; 7 nucleotides align to TRBD2. CDR3 length: 15 residues. Per the germline V gene, CDR1 is SGHRS and CDR2 is YFSETQ. Germline trimming cut 4 bases from V and 7 bases from J; bases unmatched to any gene: 14. The CDR3, as DNA: TGCGCCAGCAGCCCCCCGAAAAGCGGGAAGGAAGAGCAGTACTTC. It translates to CASSPPKSGKEEQYF.

The chain employs TRBV19 and TRBJ1-1; D is undetermined. Germline V gene sequence: CDR1 LNHDA, CDR2 SQIVND (reference sequence). The CDR3 is 14 residues long. The V end lost 5 bases, the J end lost 7 bases, and 17 bases lay between the germline ends. CDR3 protein: CASSLGGNANEAFF. CDR3 coding DNA: TGTGCCAGTAGTTTGGGTGGGAACGCAAATGAAGCTTTCTTT.

This clone was counted between two and nine times. The V gene is TRBV19, the J gene TRBJ1-4; D remains ambiguous. Looked up from germline, CDR1 is LNHDA and CDR2 is SQIVND (reference sequence). The CDR3 sequence is 13 residues long. Deletions cut 3 bases from V and 5 bases from J, with 7 bases between. CDR3 amino acids: CASSILGNEKLFF. CDR3 sequence (DNA): TGTGCCAGTAGTATCCTTGGGAATGAAAAACTGTTTTTT.

V usage is TRBV6-5 and J usage is TRBJ1-4; possibly TRBD1 for D (6 bases). Per germline, CDR1 MNHEY and CDR2 SVGAGI. V lost 5 bases to trimming and J lost 5 bases, with 12 bases between them. The CDR3 is made up of 14 amino acids. CDR3 DNA sequence: TGTGCCAGCAGTCGCGGACAGTACAATGAAAAACTGTTTTTT. Its translation: CASSRGQYNEKLFF.

V is TRBV4-2 and J is TRBJ1-6; tentative D call: TRBD1 (6 bases). Germline V gene sequence: CDR1 LGHNA, CDR2 YNFKEQ. The CDR3 is made up of 17 amino acids. V was trimmed by 5 bases and J by 0 bases, leaving 14 bases between them. The CDR3 loop is CASSSLQGNSYNSPLHF. The DNA of the CDR3 is TGTGCCAGCAGCTCCTTACAGGGTAACTCCTATAATTCACCCCTCCACTTT.

This clone was seen a handful of times. This chain connects TRBV7-2 to TRBJ2-4; D uncertain. CDR1 and CDR2 (germline): SGHTA, FQGNSA. Trimming took 1 base from V and 6 from J, leaving 13 bases between them. The CDR3 totals 15 residues. This chain's CDR3 is CASSLVSGGINIQYF. CDR3 sequence (DNA): TGTGCCAGCAGCTTAGTTTCGGGCGGAATAAACATTCAGTACTTC.

The chain recombines TRBV7-7 with TRBJ2-3, with D perhaps matching TRBD1 (6 bases). The germline V and J ends were trimmed by 1 base and 0 bases, with 8 bases remaining between them. CDR1 is SSHAT, CDR2 FNYEAQ, per germline (reference sequence). CDR3 length: 15 residues. CDR3 coding DNA: TGTGCCAGCAGCTTAGACAGGGCTAGCACAGATACGCAGTATTTT. It yields the protein CASSLDRASTDTQYF.

V usage is TRBV7-9 and J usage is TRBJ1-1, with 8 bases aligning to TRBD1. J was trimmed by 4 bases and V by 5 bases; bases with no gene match: 9. Germline V gene lookup returns CDR1 SEHNR and CDR2 FQNEAQ (reference sequence). The length of the CDR3 is 15 residues. CDR3 nucleotide sequence: TGTGCCAGCAGCCGACAGGGGACGAGGAGCACTGAAGCTTTCTTT. Its protein product is CASSRQGTRSTEAFF.

This clone was seen a handful of times. The chain combines TRBV19 with TRBJ1-5; tentative D call: TRBD1 (6 bases). With 6 bases removed from V and 7 bases from J, the gap between germline ends came to 13 bases. The CDR3 sequence is 13 residues long. The germline V gene encodes CDR1 LNHDA and CDR2 SQIVND (reference sequence). Here the CDR3 reads CASSPDRGQPQHF. CDR3 nucleotide sequence: TGTGCCAGTAGCCCGGACAGAGGGCAGCCCCAGCATTTT.

The rearrangement joins TRBV4-1 to TRBJ2-3; tentatively, D is TRBD2 (6 bases). Germline-derived CDR1 and CDR2 are MGHRA and YSYEKL. V was shortened by 0 bases and J by 6 bases, with 19 bases between the two germline ends. This CDR3 spans 17 amino acids. For the CDR3, the DNA is TGCGCCAGCAGCCAAGATCTTTATGGGGGGACGAGGGATACGCAGTATTTT. Protein product: CASSQDLYGGTRDTQYF.

This chain uses TRBV4-1 with TRBJ2-2; no clear D gene. Trimming left V 0 bases short and J 8 bases short, with 13 bases between. The germline gives CDR1 MGHRA, CDR2 YSYEKL. The CDR3 is made up of 15 amino acids. CDR3 sequence: CASSQEPSYLGELFF. CDR3 DNA: TGCGCCAGCAGCCAAGAACCATCGTATTTGGGGGAGCTGTTTTTT.

This chain joins TRBV7-9 and TRBJ1-3, with TRBD1 matching 9 bases. The junction had 6 bases not matched to a gene; V was cut back by 2 bases and J by 4 bases. CDR1 is SEHNR, CDR2 FQNEAQ, per germline (reference sequence). There are 16 residues in the CDR3. CDR3 nucleotide sequence: TGTGCCAGCAGCTTAAAAACGACAGGGGGGGGAAACACCATATATTTT. Translation: CASSLKTTGGGNTIYF. Based on the CDR3 plus reference TRBV7-9 and TRBJ1-3, the full variable domain is DTGVSQNPRHKITKRGQNVTFRCDPISEHNRLYWYRQTLGQGPEFLTYFQNEAQLEKSRLLSDRFSAERPKGSFSTLEIQRTEQGDSAMYLCASSLKTTGGGNTIYFGEGSWLTVV.